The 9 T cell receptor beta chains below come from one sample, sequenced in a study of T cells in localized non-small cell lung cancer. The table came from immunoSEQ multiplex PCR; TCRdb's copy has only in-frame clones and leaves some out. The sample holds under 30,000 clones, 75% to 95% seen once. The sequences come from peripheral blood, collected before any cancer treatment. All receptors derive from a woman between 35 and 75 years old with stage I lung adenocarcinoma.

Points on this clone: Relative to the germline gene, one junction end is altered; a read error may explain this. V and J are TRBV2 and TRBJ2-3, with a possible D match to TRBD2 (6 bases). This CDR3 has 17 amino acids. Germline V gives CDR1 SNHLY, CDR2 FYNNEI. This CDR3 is CASIEAGSGFWTDTQYF. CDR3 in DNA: TGTGCCAGCATTGAAGCGGGTTCTGGCTTTTGGACAGATACGCAGTATTTT.

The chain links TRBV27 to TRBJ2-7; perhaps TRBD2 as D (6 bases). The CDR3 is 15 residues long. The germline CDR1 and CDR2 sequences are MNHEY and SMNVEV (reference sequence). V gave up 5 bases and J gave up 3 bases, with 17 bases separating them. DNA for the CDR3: TGTGCCAGCAGTCCCCGGAGGAGGGTTAGCTACGAGCAGTACTTC. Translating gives CASSPRRRVSYEQYF.

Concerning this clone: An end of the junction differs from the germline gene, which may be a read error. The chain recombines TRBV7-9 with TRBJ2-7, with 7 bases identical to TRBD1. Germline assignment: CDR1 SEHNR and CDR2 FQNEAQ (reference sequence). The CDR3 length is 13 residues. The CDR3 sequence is CASSMGQFYEQHF. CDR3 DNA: TGTGCCAGCAGCATGGGACAGTTCTACGAGCAGCACTTC. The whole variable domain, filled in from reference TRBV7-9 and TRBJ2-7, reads DTGVSQNPRHKITKRGQNVTFRCDPISEHNRLYWYRQTLGQGPEFLTYFQNEAQLEKSRLLSDRFSAERPKGSFSTLEIQRTEQGDSAMYLCASSMGQFYEQHFGPGTRLTVT.

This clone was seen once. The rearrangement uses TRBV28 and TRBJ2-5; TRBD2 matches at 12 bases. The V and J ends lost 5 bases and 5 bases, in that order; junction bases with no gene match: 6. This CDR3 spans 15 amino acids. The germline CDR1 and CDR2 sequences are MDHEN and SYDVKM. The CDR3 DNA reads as TGTGCCAGCAGTCTTTTGACTAGCGGGAGTGAGACCCAGTACTTC. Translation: CASSLLTSGSETQYF.

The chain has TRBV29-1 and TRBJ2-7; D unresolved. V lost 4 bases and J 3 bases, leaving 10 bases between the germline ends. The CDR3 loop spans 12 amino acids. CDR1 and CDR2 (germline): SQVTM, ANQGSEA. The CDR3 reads CSVGVGNYEQYF. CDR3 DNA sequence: TGCAGCGTTGGGGTAGGGAACTACGAGCAGTACTTC.

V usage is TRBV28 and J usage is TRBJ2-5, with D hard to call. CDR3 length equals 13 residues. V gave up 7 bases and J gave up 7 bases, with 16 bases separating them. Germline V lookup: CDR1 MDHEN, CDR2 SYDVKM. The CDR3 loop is CASILSSTGTQYF. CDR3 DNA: TGTGCCAGCATCCTCTCCTCCACGGGGACCCAGTACTTC.

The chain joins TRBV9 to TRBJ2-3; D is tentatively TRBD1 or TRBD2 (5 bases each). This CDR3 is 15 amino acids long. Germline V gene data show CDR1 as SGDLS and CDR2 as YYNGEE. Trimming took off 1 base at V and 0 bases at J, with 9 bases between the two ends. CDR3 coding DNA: TGTGCCAGCAGCGTACAAGGGGACAGCACAGATACGCAGTATTTT. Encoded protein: CASSVQGDSTDTQYF.

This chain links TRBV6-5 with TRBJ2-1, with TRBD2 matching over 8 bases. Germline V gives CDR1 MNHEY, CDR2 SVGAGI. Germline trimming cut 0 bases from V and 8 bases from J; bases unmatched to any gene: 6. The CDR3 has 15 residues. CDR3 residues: CASSYSDGRADEQFF. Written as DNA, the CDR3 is TGTGCCAGCAGTTACTCTGACGGGAGGGCGGATGAGCAGTTCTTC.

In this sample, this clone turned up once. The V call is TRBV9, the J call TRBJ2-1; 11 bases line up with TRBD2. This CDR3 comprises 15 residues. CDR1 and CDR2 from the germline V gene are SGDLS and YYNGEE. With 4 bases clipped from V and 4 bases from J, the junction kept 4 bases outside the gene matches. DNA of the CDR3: TGTGCCAGCAGCTTACTAGCGGGAGCTTACAATGAGCAGTTCTTC. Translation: CASSLLAGAYNEQFF.